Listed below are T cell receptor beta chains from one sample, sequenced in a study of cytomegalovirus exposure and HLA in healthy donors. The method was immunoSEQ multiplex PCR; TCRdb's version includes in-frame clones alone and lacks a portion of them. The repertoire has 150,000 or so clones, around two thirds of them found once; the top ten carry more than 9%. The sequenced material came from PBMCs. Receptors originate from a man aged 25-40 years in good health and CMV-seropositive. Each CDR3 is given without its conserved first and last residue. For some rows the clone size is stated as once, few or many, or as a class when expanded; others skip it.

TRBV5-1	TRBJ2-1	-	ASSLEGLVNEQF
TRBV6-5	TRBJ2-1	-	ASSERQGSYNEQF
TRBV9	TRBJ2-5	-	ASSPEGVAPETQY
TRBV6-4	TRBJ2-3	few	ASMGTSGTPKSTDTQY
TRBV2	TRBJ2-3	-	ASSKNTGGTDTQY
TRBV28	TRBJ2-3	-	ASTLAGLTQY
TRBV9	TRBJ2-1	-	ASTPWASGTNEQF
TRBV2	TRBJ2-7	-	ASSGGGLPSEQY
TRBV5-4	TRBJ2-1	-	ASSRRLAGTYNEQF
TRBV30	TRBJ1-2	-	ASEGRSYGYT
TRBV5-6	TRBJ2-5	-	ASSLPLATQETQY
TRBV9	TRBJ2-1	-	ASSVGSILGEQF
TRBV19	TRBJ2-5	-	ASSRGQGALETQY
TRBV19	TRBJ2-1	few	ASTPQGALNEQF
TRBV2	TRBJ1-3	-	ASKRQDSGNTIY
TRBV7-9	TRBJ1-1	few	SSSPLFDRGDKNTEAF
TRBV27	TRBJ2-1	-	ASSFGEQF